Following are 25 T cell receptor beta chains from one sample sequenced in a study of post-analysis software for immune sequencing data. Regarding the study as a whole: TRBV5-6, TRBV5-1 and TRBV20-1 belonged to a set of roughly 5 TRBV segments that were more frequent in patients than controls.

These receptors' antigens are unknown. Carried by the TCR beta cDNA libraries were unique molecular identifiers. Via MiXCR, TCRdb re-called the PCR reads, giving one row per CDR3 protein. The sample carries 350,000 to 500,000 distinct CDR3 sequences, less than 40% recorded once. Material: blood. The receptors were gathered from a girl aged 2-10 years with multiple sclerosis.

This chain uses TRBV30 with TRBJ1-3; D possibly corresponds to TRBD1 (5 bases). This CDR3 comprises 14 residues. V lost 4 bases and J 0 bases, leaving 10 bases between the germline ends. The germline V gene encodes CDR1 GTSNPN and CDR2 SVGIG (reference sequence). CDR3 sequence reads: CAWIPRASGNTIYF. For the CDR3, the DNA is TGTGCCTGGATCCCCAGGGCCTCTGGAAACACCATATATTTT.

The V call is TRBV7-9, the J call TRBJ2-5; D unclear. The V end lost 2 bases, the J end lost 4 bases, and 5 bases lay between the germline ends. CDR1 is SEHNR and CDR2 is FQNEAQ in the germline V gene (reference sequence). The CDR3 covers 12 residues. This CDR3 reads CASSLYTETQYF. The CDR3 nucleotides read TGTGCCAGCAGCTTATACACAGAGACCCAGTACTTC.

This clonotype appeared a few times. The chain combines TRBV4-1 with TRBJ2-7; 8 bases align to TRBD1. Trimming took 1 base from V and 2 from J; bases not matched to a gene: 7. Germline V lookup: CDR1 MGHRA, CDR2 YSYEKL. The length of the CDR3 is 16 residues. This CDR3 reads CASSQVQGGLTYEQYF. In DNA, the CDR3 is TGCGCCAGCAGCCAAGTACAGGGGGGCCTCACCTACGAGCAGTACTTC.

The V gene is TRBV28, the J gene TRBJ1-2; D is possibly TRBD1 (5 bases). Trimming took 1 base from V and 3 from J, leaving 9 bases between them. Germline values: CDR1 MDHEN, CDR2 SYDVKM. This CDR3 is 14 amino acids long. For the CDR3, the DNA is TGTGCCAGCAGTTTATCTGACAGTTACTATGGCTACACCTTC. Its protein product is CASSLSDSYYGYTF.

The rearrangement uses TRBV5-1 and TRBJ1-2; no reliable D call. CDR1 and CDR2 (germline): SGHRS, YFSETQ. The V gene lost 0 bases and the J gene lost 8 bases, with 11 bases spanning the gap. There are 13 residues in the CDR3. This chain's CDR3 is CASSLAPTGGYTF. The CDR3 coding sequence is TGCGCCAGCAGCTTGGCCCCTACGGGGGGCTACACCTTC. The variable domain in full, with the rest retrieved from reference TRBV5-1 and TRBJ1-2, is KAGVTQTPRYLIKTRGQQVTLSCSPISGHRSVSWYQQTPGQGLQFLFEYFSETQRNKGNFPGRFSGRQFSNSRSEMNVSTLELGDSALYLCASSLAPTGGYTFGSGTRLTVV.

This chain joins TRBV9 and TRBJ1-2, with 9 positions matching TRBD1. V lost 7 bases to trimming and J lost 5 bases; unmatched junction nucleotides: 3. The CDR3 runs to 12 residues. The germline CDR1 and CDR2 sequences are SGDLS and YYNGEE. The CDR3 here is CASHDRGYGYTF. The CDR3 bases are TGTGCCAGCCACGACAGGGGGTATGGCTACACCTTC.

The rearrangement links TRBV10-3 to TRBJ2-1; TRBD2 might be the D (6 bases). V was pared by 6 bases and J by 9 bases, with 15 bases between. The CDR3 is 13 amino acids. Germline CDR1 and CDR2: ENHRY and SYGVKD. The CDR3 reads CAIRGTEGGEQFF. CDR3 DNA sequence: TGTGCCATCAGGGGGACGGAGGGAGGTGAGCAGTTCTTC.

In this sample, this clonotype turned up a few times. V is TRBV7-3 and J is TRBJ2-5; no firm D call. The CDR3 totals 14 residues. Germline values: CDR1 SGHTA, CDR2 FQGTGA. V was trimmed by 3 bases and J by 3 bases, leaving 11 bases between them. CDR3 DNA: TGTGCCAGCAGCTTTGAAGGCAGGAAAGAGACCCAGTACTTC. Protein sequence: CASSFEGRKETQYF.

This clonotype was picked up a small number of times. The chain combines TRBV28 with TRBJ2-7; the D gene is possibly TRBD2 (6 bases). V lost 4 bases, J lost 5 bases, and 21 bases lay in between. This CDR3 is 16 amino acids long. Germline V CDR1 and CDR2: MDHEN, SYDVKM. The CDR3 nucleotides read TGTGCCAGCAGTTACCATATAGGTGGGACTGATAACGAGCAGTACTTC. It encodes CASSYHIGGTDNEQYF.

This CDR3 reads CSVKNTSGTDTQYF. CDR3 nucleotide sequence: TGCAGCGTTAAAAATACTTCAGGGACAGATACGCAGTATTTT. This chain connects TRBV29-1 to TRBJ2-3; maybe TRBD1 (5 bases). CDR3 length equals 14 residues. The germline V gene has CDR1 SQVTM and CDR2 ANQGSEA. V lost 5 bases and J 3 bases, leaving 15 bases between the germline ends.

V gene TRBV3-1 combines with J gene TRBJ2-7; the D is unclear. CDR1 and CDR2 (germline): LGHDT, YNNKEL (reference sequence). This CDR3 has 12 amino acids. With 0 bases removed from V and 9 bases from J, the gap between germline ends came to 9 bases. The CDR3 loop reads CASSQDSGRQYF. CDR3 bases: TGTGCCAGCAGCCAAGATTCGGGTCGGCAGTACTTC.

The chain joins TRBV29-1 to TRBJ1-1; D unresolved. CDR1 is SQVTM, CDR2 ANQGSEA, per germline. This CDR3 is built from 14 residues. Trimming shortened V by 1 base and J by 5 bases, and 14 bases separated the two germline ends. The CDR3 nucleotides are TGCAGCGTTGAAGTTGAGTCGTTCGCAACTGAAGCTTTCTTT. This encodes CSVEVESFATEAFF.

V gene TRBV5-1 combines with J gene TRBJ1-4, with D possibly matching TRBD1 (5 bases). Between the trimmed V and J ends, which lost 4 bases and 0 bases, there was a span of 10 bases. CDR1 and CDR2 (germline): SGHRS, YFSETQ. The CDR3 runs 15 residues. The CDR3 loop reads CASSPGTTTNEKLFF. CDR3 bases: TGCGCCAGCAGCCCCGGGACGACAACTAATGAAAAACTGTTTTTT.

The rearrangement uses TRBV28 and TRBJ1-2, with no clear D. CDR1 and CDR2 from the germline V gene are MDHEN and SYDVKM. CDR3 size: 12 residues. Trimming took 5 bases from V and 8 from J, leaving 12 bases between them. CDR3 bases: TGTGCCAGCAGTCCACGAATGTACGGCTACACCTTC. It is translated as CASSPRMYGYTF.

The CDR3 sequence: CASRKQGWGTDTQYF. The CDR3, as DNA: TGTGCCAGCAGAAAACAGGGATGGGGGACAGATACGCAGTATTTT. The chain uses TRBV12-3 or TRBV12-4 and TRBJ2-3; D may be TRBD1 (6 bases). Trimming took 6 bases from V and 3 from J, leaving 16 bases between them. This CDR3 is 15 amino acids long.

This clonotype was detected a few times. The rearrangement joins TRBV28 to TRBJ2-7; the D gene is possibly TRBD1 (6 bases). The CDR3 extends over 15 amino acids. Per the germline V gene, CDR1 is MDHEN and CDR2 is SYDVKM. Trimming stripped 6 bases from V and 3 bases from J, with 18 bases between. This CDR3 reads CASSLASGALYEQYF. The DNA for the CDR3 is TGTGCCAGCAGCCTTGCGTCAGGGGCCCTCTACGAGCAGTACTTC.

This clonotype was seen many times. CDR3 residues: CSVAGDSKNYGYTF. The CDR3 DNA reads as TGCAGCGTGGCCGGGGACAGTAAAAACTATGGCTACACCTTC. The genes are TRBV29-1 and TRBJ1-2; 7 nucleotides align to TRBD1. Looked up from germline, CDR1 is SQVTM and CDR2 is ANQGSEA. V was clipped by 6 bases and J by 2 bases; unmatched bases: 9. The CDR3 contains 14 residues.

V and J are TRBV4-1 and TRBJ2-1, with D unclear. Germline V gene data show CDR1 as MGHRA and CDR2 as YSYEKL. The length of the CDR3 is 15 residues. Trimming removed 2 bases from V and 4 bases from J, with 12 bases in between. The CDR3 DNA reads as TGCGCCAGCAGCCAAATCGAAGCTGGGTACAATGAGCAGTTCTTC. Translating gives CASSQIEAGYNEQFF.

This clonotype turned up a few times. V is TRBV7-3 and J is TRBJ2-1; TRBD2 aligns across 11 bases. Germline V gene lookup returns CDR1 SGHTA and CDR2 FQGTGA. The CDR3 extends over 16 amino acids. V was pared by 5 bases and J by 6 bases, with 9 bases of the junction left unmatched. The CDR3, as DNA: TGTGCCAGCAGCCCTAGAGGACTAGCGGGTGTCAATGAGCAGTTCTTC. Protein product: CASSPRGLAGVNEQFF.

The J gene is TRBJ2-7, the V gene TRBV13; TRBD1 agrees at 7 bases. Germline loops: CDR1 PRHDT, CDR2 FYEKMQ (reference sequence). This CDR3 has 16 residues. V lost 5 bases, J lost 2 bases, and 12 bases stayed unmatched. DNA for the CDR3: TGTGCCAGCAGCCGACCGGGACAGAGGATACCCTACGAGCAGTACTTC. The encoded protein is CASSRPGQRIPYEQYF.

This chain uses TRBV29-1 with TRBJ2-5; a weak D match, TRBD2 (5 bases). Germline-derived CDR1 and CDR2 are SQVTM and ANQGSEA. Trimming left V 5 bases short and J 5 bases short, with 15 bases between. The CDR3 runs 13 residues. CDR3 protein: CSVRGIYWETQYF. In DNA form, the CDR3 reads TGCAGCGTTCGGGGAATTTATTGGGAGACCCAGTACTTC.

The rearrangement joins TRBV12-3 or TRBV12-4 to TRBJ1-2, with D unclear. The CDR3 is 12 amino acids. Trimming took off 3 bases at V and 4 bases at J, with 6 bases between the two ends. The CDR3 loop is CASSLSIYGYTF. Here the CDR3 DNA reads TGTGCCAGCAGTTTGAGTATCTATGGCTACACCTTC.

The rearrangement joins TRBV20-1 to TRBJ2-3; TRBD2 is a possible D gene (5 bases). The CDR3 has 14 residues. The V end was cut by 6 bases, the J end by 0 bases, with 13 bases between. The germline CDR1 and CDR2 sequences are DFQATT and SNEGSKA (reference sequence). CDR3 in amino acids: CSAPDFTSTDTQYF. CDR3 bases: TGCAGTGCACCGGACTTTACTAGCACAGATACGCAGTATTTT.

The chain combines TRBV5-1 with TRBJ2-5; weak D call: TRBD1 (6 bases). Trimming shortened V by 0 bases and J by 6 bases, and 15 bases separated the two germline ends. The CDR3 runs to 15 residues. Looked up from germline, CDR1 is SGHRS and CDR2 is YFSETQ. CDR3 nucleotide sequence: TGCGCCAGCAGCTTGGGTCACGACAGGAAAAAGACCCAGTACTTC. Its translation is CASSLGHDRKKTQYF.

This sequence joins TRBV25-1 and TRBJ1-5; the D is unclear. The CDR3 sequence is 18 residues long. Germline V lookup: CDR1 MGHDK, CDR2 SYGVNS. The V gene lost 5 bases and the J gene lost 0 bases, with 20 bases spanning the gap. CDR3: CASSSPSTSSNSNQPQHF. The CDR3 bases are TGTGCCAGCAGTTCTCCCTCCACAAGCAGCAATAGCAATCAGCCCCAGCATTTT. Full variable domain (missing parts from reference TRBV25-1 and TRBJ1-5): EADIYQTPRYLVIGTGKKITLECSQTMGHDKMYWYQQDPGMELHLIHYSYGVNSTEKGDLSSESTVSRIRTEHFPLTLESARPSHTSQYLCASSSPSTSSNSNQPQHFGDGTRLSIL.